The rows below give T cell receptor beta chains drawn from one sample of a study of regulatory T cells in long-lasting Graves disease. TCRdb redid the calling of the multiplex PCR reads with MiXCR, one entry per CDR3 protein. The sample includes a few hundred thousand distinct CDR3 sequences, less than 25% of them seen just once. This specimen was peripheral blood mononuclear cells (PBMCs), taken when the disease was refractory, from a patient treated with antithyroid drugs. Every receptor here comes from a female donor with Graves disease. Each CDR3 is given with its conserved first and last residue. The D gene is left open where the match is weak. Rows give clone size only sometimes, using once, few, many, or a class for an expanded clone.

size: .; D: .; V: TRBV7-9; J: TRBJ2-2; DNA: TGTGCCAGCACGGGGTACGGGGAGCTGTTTTTT; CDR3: CASTGYGELFF
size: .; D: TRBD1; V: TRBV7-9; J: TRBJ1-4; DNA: TGTGCCAGCAGCTTGGATTTAGGGGGCAGCCTCAATGAAAAACTGTTTTTT; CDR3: CASSLDLGGSLNEKLFF
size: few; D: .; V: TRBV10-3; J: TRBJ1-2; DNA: TGTGCCATCAGTGGGGGACACTCTAAATATGGCTACACCTTC; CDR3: CAISGGHSKYGYTF
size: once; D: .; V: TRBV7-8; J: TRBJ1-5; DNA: TGTGCCAGCAGCTTAGTTGATGGGCCCAATCAGCCCCAGCATTTT; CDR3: CASSLVDGPNQPQHF
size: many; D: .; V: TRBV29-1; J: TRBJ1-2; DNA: TGCAGCGTTGATTCCGACCCACAACGTGGCTACACCTTC; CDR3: CSVDSDPQRGYTF
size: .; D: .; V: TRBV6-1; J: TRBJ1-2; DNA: TGTGCCAGCAGGCGACAGCTCCGGCAGGCTAACTATGGCTACACCTTC; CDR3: CASRRQLRQANYGYTF
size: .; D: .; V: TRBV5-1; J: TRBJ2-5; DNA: TGCGCCAGCAGCTTTAATAGGGGGGAGACCCAGTACTTC; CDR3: CASSFNRGETQYF
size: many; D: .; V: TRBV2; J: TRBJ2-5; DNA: TGTGCCAGCAGTGAAAGTAGGGGGATAGGAGAGACCCAGTACTTC; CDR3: CASSESRGIGETQYF
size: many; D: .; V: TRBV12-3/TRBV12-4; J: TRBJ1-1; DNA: TGTGCCAGCAGTTTCTCCAGGGGAAACACTGAAGCTTTCTTT; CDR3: CASSFSRGNTEAFF
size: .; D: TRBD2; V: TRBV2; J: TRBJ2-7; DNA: TGTGCCAGCAGCTCATCTAGCGGGAACTCTTTCTACGAGCAGTACTTC; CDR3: CASSSSSGNSFYEQYF
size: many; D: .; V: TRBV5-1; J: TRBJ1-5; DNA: TGCGCCAGCAGTAAAGGGACGAACAATCAGCCCCAGCATTTT; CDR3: CASSKGTNNQPQHF
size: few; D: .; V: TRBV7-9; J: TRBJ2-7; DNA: TGTGCCAGCAGCTTAGCGGGTGGCGGGATCGCCTACGAGCAGTACTTC; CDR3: CASSLAGGGIAYEQYF
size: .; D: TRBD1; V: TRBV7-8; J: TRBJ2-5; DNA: TGTGTCAGCAGCCGGGACAGGCAAGAGACCCAGTACTTC; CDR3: CVSSRDRQETQYF
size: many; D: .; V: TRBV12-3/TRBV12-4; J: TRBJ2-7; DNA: TGTGCCAGCAGCCGCTGGGACGAGCAGTACTTC; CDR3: CASSRWDEQYF
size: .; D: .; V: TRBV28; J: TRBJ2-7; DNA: TGTGCCAGCAGTTTCTTGCCCTCTCGGAACGAGCAGTACTTC; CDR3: CASSFLPSRNEQYF
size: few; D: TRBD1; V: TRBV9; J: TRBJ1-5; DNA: TGTGCCAGCAGCGGCGGGACAGGGGATAGCAATCAGCCCCAGCATTTT; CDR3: CASSGGTGDSNQPQHF
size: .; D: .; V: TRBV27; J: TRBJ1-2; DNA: TGTGCCAGCAGACCTCCGGCCCTGAGTAGTGGCTACACCTTC; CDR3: CASRPPALSSGYTF
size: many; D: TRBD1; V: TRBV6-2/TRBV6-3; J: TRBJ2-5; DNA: TGTGCCAGCAGTCGCCCGGACAGGGGAGAGACCCAGTACTTC; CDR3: CASSRPDRGETQYF
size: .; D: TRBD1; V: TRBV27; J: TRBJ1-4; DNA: TGTGCCAGCAGTTTATCTTTGACAGGGCCTAATGAAAAACTGTTTTTT; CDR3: CASSLSLTGPNEKLFF
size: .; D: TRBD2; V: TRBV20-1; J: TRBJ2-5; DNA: TGCAGTGCTAGAGGCAGACTAGCGCGCCAAGAGACCCAGTACTTC; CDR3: CSARGRLARQETQYF
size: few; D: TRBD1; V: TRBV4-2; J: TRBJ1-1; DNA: TGTGCCAGCAGCCAAATAACAGGGGTAGGTGAGACTGAAGCTTTCTTT; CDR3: CASSQITGVGETEAFF
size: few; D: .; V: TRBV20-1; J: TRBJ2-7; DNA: TGCAGTGCTAGAACCGGGGATTATAACGAGCAGTACTTC; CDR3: CSARTGDYNEQYF
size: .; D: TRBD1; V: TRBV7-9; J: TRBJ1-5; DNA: TGTGCCAGAGACAGGGGGCGCATTGGCGGCAATCAGCCCCAGCATTTT; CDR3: CARDRGRIGGNQPQHF
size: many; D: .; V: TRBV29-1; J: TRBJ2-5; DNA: TGCAGCGCCCCAAGTAGCGCGTACCAAGAGACCCAGTACTTC; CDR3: CSAPSSAYQETQYF
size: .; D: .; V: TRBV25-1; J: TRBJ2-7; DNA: TGTGCCAGCAGAACAGACTACGAGCAGTACTTC; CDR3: CASRTDYEQYF
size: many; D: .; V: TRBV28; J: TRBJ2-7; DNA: TGTGCCAGCAGTTTAGGTCCAGGAAGGTACGAGCAGTACTTC; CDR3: CASSLGPGRYEQYF
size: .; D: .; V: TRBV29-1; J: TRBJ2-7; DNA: TGCAGCGTCGGACTCCCAGAGGGCTACGAGCAGTACTTC; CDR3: CSVGLPEGYEQYF
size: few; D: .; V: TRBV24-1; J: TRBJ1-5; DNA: TGTGCCACCAGTGATTCCCAGGGGCGCAATCAGCCCCAGCATTTT; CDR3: CATSDSQGRNQPQHF
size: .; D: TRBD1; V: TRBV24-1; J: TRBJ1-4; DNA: TGTGCCACCACCAGGGGGCGCTGTGAAAAACTGTTTTTT; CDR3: CATTRGRCEKLFF
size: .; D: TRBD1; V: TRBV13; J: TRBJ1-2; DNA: TGTGCCAGCAGCTTAGGCGGTCCGGGACAGGGGAACTATGGCTACACCTTC; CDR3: CASSLGGPGQGNYGYTF
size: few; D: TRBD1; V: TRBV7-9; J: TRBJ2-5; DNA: TGTGCCAGCAGCTTAGGGACAGGGGGCGCAGGGACCCAGTACTTC; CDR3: CASSLGTGGAGTQYF
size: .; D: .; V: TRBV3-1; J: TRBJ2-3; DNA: TGTGCCAGCAGCCAAGACGCCAGGACCACAGCAACAGTAGCGCAGTATTTT; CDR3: CASSQDARTTATVAQYF
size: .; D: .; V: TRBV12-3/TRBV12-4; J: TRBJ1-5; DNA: TGTGCCAGCAGTTTAGAAGGGCAGCTTAGCAATCAGCCCCAGCATTTT; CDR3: CASSLEGQLSNQPQHF
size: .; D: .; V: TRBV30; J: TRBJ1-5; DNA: TGTGCCTGGAGTGTACAGTGGAGTCAGCCCCAGCATTTT; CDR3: CAWSVQWSQPQHF
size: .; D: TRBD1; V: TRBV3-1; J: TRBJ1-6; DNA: TGTGCCAGCAGCCAACGGGACAGGGATAATTCACCCCTCCACTTT; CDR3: CASSQRDRDNSPLHF
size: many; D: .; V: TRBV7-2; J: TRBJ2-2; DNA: TGTGCCAGCAGCCCAGACGGCAGATTGAACACCGGGGAGCTGTTTTTT; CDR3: CASSPDGRLNTGELFF
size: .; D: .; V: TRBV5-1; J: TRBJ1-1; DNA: TGCGCCAGCAGCCTAACAGGGTCGGTGGGAGCTTTCTTT; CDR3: CASSLTGSVGAFF
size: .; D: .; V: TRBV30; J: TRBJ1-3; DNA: TGTGCCTGGAGGGTCGGAAACACCATATATTTT; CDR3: CAWRVGNTIYF
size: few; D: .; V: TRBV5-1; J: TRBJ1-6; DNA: TGCGCCAGCAGCTTGATTGGACAGTACTCACCCCTCCACTTT; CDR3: CASSLIGQYSPLHF
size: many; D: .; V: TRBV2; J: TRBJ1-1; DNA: TGTGCCAGCAGGAATTCTGAGGACACTGAAGCTTTCTTT; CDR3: CASRNSEDTEAFF
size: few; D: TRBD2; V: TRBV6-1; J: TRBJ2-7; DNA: TGTGCCAGCAGTGAAGGGACTAGCGGGAGTCGAGAGCAGTACTTC; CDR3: CASSEGTSGSREQYF
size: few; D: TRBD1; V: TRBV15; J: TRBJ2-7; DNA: TGTGCCACCAGACGCCGGGACAGAGACTACGAGCAGTACTTC; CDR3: CATRRRDRDYEQYF
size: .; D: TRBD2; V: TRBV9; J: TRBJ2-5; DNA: TGTGCCAGTAGCGGGGGTCTATGGGATGAGACCCAGTACTTC; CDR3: CASSGGLWDETQYF
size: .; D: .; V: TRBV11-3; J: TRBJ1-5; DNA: TGTGCCAGCAGCCTGGAGCAGCCCCAGCATTTT; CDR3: CASSLEQPQHF
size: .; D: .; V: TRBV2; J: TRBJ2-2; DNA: TGTGCCAGCAGTGGAACTACAACGGGGACTGACACCGGGGAGCTGTTTTTT; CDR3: CASSGTTTGTDTGELFF
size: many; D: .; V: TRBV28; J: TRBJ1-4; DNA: TGTGCCAGCAACGGAGACGTGCGTGAAAAACTGTTTTTT; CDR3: CASNGDVREKLFF
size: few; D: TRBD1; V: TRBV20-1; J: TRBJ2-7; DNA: TGCAGTGCTAGACGTCCCGGGACAGGGTACGAGCAGTACTTC; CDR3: CSARRPGTGYEQYF
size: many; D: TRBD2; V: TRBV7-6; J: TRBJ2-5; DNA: TGTGCCAGCAGCTTATATTCTAGCGGGAGGGCCAATCAGGAGACCCAGTACTTC; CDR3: CASSLYSSGRANQETQYF